The 27 T cell receptor beta chains presented below share a single source sample, sequenced in a study of CD8 T cells in ankylosing spondylitis. General study points: A motif in TCR beta, a set of roughly eight highly homologous variants, appeared characteristic of ankylosing spondylitis blood.

TCRdb re-called the 5' RACE reads with MiXCR, one entry per CDR3 protein. The table lists about 390,000 distinct CDR3 sequences, 20% to 25% of them singletons. These TCRs are of unknown antigen specificity. Source material: blood, either unsorted or a sorted T cell fraction (not recorded which). The receptor set was obtained from a male donor with ankylosing spondylitis.

The chain employs TRBV10-3 and TRBJ2-7; 7 bases match TRBD1. CDR3 size: 14 residues. V gave up 4 bases and J gave up 1 base; unmatched junction bases: 4. The V gene's germline CDR1 is ENHRY and CDR2 SYGVKD. CDR3 DNA sequence: TGTGCCATCAGTGGAGACAGGGCTTCCTACGAGCAGTACTTC. Its translation is CAISGDRASYEQYF.

This clonotype was counted at least ten times. The V call is TRBV7-2, the J call TRBJ1-3, with 8 nucleotides matching TRBD1. V gave up 3 bases and J gave up 0 bases; unmatched junction bases: 4. Germline values: CDR1 SGHTA, CDR2 FQGNSA. The CDR3 has 16 amino acids. The CDR3, as DNA: TGTGCCAGCAGCTTCTACAGGGGGTCCTCTGGAAACACCATATATTTT. Translation gives CASSFYRGSSGNTIYF. The variable domain in full, completed from reference TRBV7-2 and TRBJ1-3, reads GAGVSQSPSNKVTEKGKDVELRCDPISGHTALYWYRQSLGQGLEFLIYFQGNSAPDKSGLPSDRFSAERTGGSVSTLTIQRTQQEDSAVYLCASSFYRGSSGNTIYFGEGSWLTVV.

The rearrangement joins TRBV4-3 to TRBJ1-3; D is unresolved. The CDR3 covers 15 residues. Germline CDR1 reads LGHNA; CDR2 reads YSLEER. The V gene lost 4 bases and the J gene lost 4 bases, with 14 bases spanning the gap. For the CDR3, the DNA is TGCGCCAGCAGCCTCGGGTTAGGCGCGGGAAACACCATATATTTT. It yields the protein CASSLGLGAGNTIYF.

This clonotype showed up just a few times. V and J are TRBV11-2 and TRBJ2-1, with TRBD2 matching over 13 bases. The CDR3 has 18 amino acids. Germline V gene lookup returns CDR1 SGHAT and CDR2 FQNNGV. V trimming: 5 bases; J trimming: 0 bases; junction bases outside the gene matches: 7. The CDR3 nucleotides read TGTGCCAGCAGCCAGGGGACTAGCGGGATTAGCTCCTACAATGAGCAGTTCTTC. It encodes CASSQGTSGISSYNEQFF.

This clonotype showed up just a few times. The gene calls are TRBV2 and TRBJ2-1; D may be TRBD1 or TRBD2 (7 bases each). The CDR3 contains 15 residues. Per germline, CDR1 SNHLY and CDR2 FYNNEI. Deletions cut 3 bases from V and 11 bases from J, with 20 bases between. The CDR3, as DNA: TGTGCCAGCAGTGAGGCAGGGGGGGGACTAAATAAGCAGTTCTTC. Translating gives CASSEAGGGLNKQFF.

This clonotype was detected only a few times. The chain carries TRBV4-3 and TRBJ1-6; a possible D gene is TRBD1 (5 bases). With 0 bases removed from V and 7 bases from J, the gap between germline ends came to 10 bases. The germline CDR1 and CDR2 sequences are LGHNA and YSLEER. This CDR3 region has 15 residues. CDR3 sequence reads: CASSQEGTENSPLHF. In nucleotides, the CDR3 is TGCGCCAGCAGCCAAGAAGGGACGGAGAATTCACCCCTCCACTTT.

The chain uses TRBV6-1 and TRBJ1-3; TRBD1 matches at 7 bases. Germline CDR1 and CDR2: MNHNS and SASEGT. With 3 bases clipped from V and 6 bases from J, the junction kept 8 bases outside the gene matches. The CDR3 is made up of 15 amino acids. CDR3 loop: CASSESRGGQNTIYF. The CDR3 bases are TGTGCCAGCAGTGAGTCCCGAGGGGGCCAAAACACCATATATTTT.

V is TRBV24-1 and J is TRBJ2-1; 8 bases align to TRBD2. Germline CDR1 is KGHDR and CDR2 is SFDVKD. CDR3 length: 16 amino acids. V gave up 3 bases and J gave up 7 bases; unmatched junction bases: 10. The CDR3 protein is CATSDATGLDFNEQFF. CDR3 DNA: TGTGCCACCAGTGATGCGACGGGACTAGACTTTAATGAGCAGTTCTTC.

The rearrangement uses TRBV6-1 and TRBJ2-2; D is ambiguous. V was pared by 5 bases and J by 5 bases, with 12 bases between. Germline values: CDR1 MNHNS, CDR2 SASEGT. The CDR3 consists of 14 residues. DNA of the CDR3: TGTGCCAGCAGTACCCACCTTGGGACCGGGGAGCTGTTTTTT. It yields the protein CASSTHLGTGELFF.

This clonotype was found a few times. The genes are TRBV5-1 and TRBJ2-6; the D is unclear. In germline, CDR1 is SGHRS, CDR2 YFSETQ. This CDR3 has 15 amino acids. Trimming took off 2 bases at V and 1 base at J, with 7 bases between the two ends. CDR3 bases: TGCGCCAGCAGCTTAGCCTGGTCTGGGGCCAACGTCCTGACTTTC. Encoded protein: CASSLAWSGANVLTF.

The CDR3 here is CASSKERAGEQFF. In DNA, the CDR3 is TGTGCCAGCAGTAAGGAGAGGGCAGGGGAGCAGTTCTTC. This sequence joins TRBV2 and TRBJ2-1, with D perhaps being TRBD1 or TRBD2 (5 bases each). CDR1 is SNHLY, CDR2 FYNNEI, per germline. CDR3 length: 13 residues. V lost 5 bases and J 10 bases, leaving 15 bases between the germline ends.

V usage is TRBV18 and J usage is TRBJ1-2, with TRBD1 identical over 7 bases. The CDR3 has 14 amino acids. Germline trimming cut 6 bases from V and 4 bases from J; bases unmatched to any gene: 8. Looked up from germline, CDR1 is KGHSH and CDR2 is LQKENI. The CDR3 DNA reads as TGTGCCAGCTCGCCCGGGGACAGCACCTATGGCTACACCTTC. This gives the protein CASSPGDSTYGYTF.

This chain links TRBV4-2 with TRBJ2-4, with no clear D. Trimming took 4 bases from V and 1 from J, leaving 14 bases between them. Germline CDR1 and CDR2: LGHNA and YNFKEQ. The CDR3 has 16 residues. CDR3 in amino acids: CASSPPVGSAKNIQYF. The DNA for the CDR3 is TGTGCCAGCAGCCCCCCAGTAGGATCGGCCAAAAACATTCAGTACTTC.

The J gene is TRBJ2-1, the V gene TRBV10-2; D might be TRBD1 or TRBD2, each matching 5 bases. CDR3 length equals 12 residues. The V gene's germline CDR1 is WSHSY and CDR2 SAAADI. The V end was cut by 4 bases, the J end by 9 bases, with 10 bases between. The CDR3, as DNA: TGCGCCAGCAGTGGCCCAGGGAGTGAGCAGTTCTTC. Translation: CASSGPGSEQFF.

This clonotype has only a few counts. The V gene is TRBV18, the J gene TRBJ1-3, with 10 bases lining up with TRBD1. Germline CDR1 KGHSH, CDR2 LQKENI. The CDR3 has 15 residues. The J segment lost 3 bases and the V segment lost 3 bases, leaving 2 bases of the junction unmatched. This CDR3 is CASSPGTGDGNTIYF. DNA of the CDR3: TGTGCCAGCTCACCCGGGACAGGGGATGGAAACACCATATATTTT. Using reference TRBV18 and TRBJ1-3 for the parts outside the CDR3, the full variable domain is NAGVMQNPRHLVRRRGQEARLRCSPMKGHSHVYWYRQLPEEGLKFMVYLQKENIIDESGMPKERFSAEFPKEGPSILRIQQVVRGDSAAYFCASSPGTGDGNTIYFGEGSWLTVV.

The rearrangement joins TRBV4-3 to TRBJ1-5; D remains ambiguous. V lost 4 bases to trimming and J lost 7 bases, with 14 bases between them. In germline, CDR1 is LGHNA, CDR2 YSLEER. The CDR3 spans 14 residues. In DNA, the CDR3 is TGCGCCAGCAGCCTCCGGGCTCGGCAACAGCCCCAGCATTTT. It is translated as CASSLRARQQPQHF.

V and J are TRBV27 and TRBJ1-5; 10 bases agree with TRBD1. J gave up 5 bases and V 5 bases, and 6 bases lay outside the gene matches. Germline lookup yields CDR1 MNHEY and CDR2 SMNVEV (reference sequence). There are 15 residues in the CDR3. This CDR3 reads CASSRAGTGDQPQHF. CDR3 sequence (DNA): TGTGCCAGCAGTAGGGCCGGGACAGGGGATCAGCCCCAGCATTTT.

The chain carries TRBV27 and TRBJ2-5; D gene unclear. This CDR3 contains 13 residues. The V and J ends lost 3 bases and 5 bases respectively, with 10 bases between them. Germline CDR1 and CDR2: MNHEY and SMNVEV (reference sequence). The CDR3 DNA is TGTGCCAGCAGTTTCGTGGGCGGTGAGACCCAGTACTTC. Amino acid sequence: CASSFVGGETQYF.

CDR3 loop: CASRTGPSTEAFF. The CDR3 DNA reads TGTGCCAGCAGGACAGGGCCCAGCACTGAAGCTTTCTTT. The rearrangement links TRBV28 to TRBJ1-1; 7 bases line up with TRBD1. V lost 6 bases and J lost 4; bases outside the gene matches: 5. The CDR3 contains 13 residues. Germline CDR1 reads MDHEN; CDR2 reads SYDVKM.

The rearrangement links TRBV11-2 to TRBJ2-3; D possibly corresponds to TRBD1 (6 bases). Germline loops: CDR1 SGHAT, CDR2 FQNNGV. The CDR3 covers 16 residues. Trimming stripped 2 bases from V and 2 bases from J, with 14 bases between. The CDR3 reads CASSLSGGQFTDTQYF. CDR3 in DNA: TGTGCCAGCAGCTTATCCGGAGGACAGTTCACAGATACGCAGTATTTT.

The sample holds a few counts of this clonotype. This chain links TRBV2 with TRBJ1-1, with TRBD1 identical over 8 bases. The CDR3 is made up of 14 amino acids. Germline V lookup: CDR1 SNHLY, CDR2 FYNNEI. J lost 0 bases, V lost 6 bases, and 3 bases had no gene match. CDR3 nucleotide sequence: TGTGCCAGCAGGCGGGGACAGGTGAACACTGAAGCTTTCTTT. It specifies CASRRGQVNTEAFF.

In its sample, this clonotype was seen a few times. The chain couples TRBV20-1 to TRBJ2-7; D gene uncertain. Between the trimmed V and J ends, which lost 5 bases and 3 bases, there was a span of 11 bases. Per the germline V gene, CDR1 is DFQATT and CDR2 is SNEGSKA (reference sequence). The CDR3 totals 12 residues. The CDR3 bases are TGCAGTGCTCAGGCGGCAGACTACGAGCAGTACTTC. It is translated as CSAQAADYEQYF.

The V and J genes are TRBV4-2 and TRBJ2-7; the match to TRBD2 covers 10 bases. Germline CDR1 reads LGHNA; CDR2 reads YNFKEQ. The CDR3 is 16 amino acids. V trimming: 5 bases; J trimming: 1 base; junction bases outside the gene matches: 8. The CDR3 DNA reads as TGTGCCAGCAGCACAGGAGGGGGACTAGCGTCCTACGAGCAGTACTTC. Translation gives CASSTGGGLASYEQYF.

The chain employs TRBV10-3 and TRBJ1-5, with D possibly being TRBD1 (6 bases). Trimming stripped 10 bases from V and 5 bases from J, with 15 bases between. CDR1 is ENHRY and CDR2 is SYGVKD in the germline V gene. The CDR3 is 13 residues long. DNA for the CDR3: TGTGCCACCCGAGGACAGCATGATCAGCCCCAGCATTTT. As protein: CATRGQHDQPQHF.

This clonotype was recorded at least ten times. V gene TRBV2 combines with J gene TRBJ2-7; D gene uncertain. Germline loops: CDR1 SNHLY, CDR2 FYNNEI. The V gene lost 8 bases and the J gene lost 3 bases, with 8 bases spanning the gap. The CDR3 runs to 11 residues. Here the CDR3 DNA reads TGTGCCAGCTCCTCATTCTACGAGCAGTACTTC. Translating it yields CASSSFYEQYF.

This clonotype has a count of ten or more. V and J are TRBV4-3 and TRBJ2-3; D remains unclear. V was trimmed by 3 bases and J by 6 bases, leaving 16 bases between them. Germline-derived CDR1 and CDR2 are LGHNA and YSLEER. This CDR3 is built from 15 residues. CDR3: CASSQATTRADTQYF. CDR3 in DNA: TGCGCCAGCAGCCAGGCAACAACCCGGGCCGATACGCAGTATTTT.

The V and J genes are TRBV7-9 and TRBJ2-3, with no clear D. V dropped 4 bases and J dropped 0 bases, with 14 bases sitting between them. The CDR3 is made up of 16 amino acids. The germline CDR1 and CDR2 sequences are SEHNR and FQNEAQ (reference sequence). Written as DNA, the CDR3 is TGTGCCAGCAGCTCCGCCGAGTTCGCTAGCACAGATACGCAGTATTTT. This gives the protein CASSSAEFASTDTQYF.